Following are 32 T cell receptor beta chains from one sample sequenced in a study of response to subunit inactivated influenza vaccine. TCRdb reanalysed the RT-PCR reads using MiXCR and keeps one entry per CDR3 protein. The data show 600,000 to 850,000 distinct CDR3 sequences, 14% seen once. Specimen: PBMCs from blood, collected 14 to 15 days before vaccination. The receptors were sampled from a man aged 45 to 65 who received an inactivated influenza vaccine.

The J gene is TRBJ2-7, the V gene TRBV5-1; the match to TRBD1 covers 10 bases. The CDR3 extends over 15 amino acids. V trimming: 1 base; J trimming: 3 bases; junction bases outside the gene matches: 4. CDR1 and CDR2 from the germline V gene are SGHRS and YFSETQ. CDR3 sequence: CASSLTRDRGYEQYF. The CDR3 nucleotides read TGCGCCAGCAGCTTGACCCGGGACAGGGGCTACGAGCAGTACTTC.

The V and J genes are TRBV7-9 and TRBJ2-7; D gene ambiguous. Trimming removed 1 base at V and 7 bases at J, with 11 bases between. This CDR3 has 13 residues. The germline gives CDR1 SEHNR, CDR2 FQNEAQ (reference sequence). DNA of the CDR3: TGTGCCAGCAGCTTAGATGCAGCCAGTGAGCAGTACTTC. Translation gives CASSLDAASEQYF.

This clonotype was found a few times. The chain is built from TRBV12-3 or TRBV12-4 and TRBJ2-1, with 8 bases identical to TRBD2. The V and J ends lost 7 bases and 0 bases, in that order; junction bases with no gene match: 5. This CDR3 comprises 15 residues. The CDR3 nucleotides read TGTGCCAGCATCCTAAGCGGGAGCTCCTACAATGAGCAGTTCTTC. The encoded protein is CASILSGSSYNEQFF.

The gene calls are TRBV15 and TRBJ2-3; D may be TRBD1 or TRBD2 (5 bases each). Trimming left V 0 bases short and J 8 bases short, with 6 bases between. This CDR3 contains 12 residues. Germline V gives CDR1 LNHNV, CDR2 YYDKDF (reference sequence). The DNA for the CDR3 is TGTGCCACCAGCAGAGATGGGGGTACGCAGTATTTT. Its protein product is CATSRDGGTQYF.

The sample holds many counts of this clonotype. V and J are TRBV7-2 and TRBJ2-7, with D hard to call. There are 12 residues in the CDR3. V was pared by 5 bases and J by 0 bases, with 5 bases between. CDR1 and CDR2 from the germline V gene are SGHTA and FQGNSA. The CDR3: CASSAISYEQYF. CDR3 DNA: TGTGCCAGCAGCGCCATCTCCTACGAGCAGTACTTC. The whole variable domain, remainder taken from reference TRBV7-2 and TRBJ2-7, is GAGVSQSPSNKVTEKGKDVELRCDPISGHTALYWYRQSLGQGLEFLIYFQGNSAPDKSGLPSDRFSAERTGGSVSTLTIQRTQQEDSAVYLCASSAISYEQYFGPGTRLTVT.

This clonotype was seen more than once but under ten times. The chain links TRBV29-1 to TRBJ2-2, with TRBD1 matching 9 bases. This CDR3 comprises 14 residues. J gave up 6 bases and V 3 bases, and 5 bases lay outside the gene matches. The germline V gene has CDR1 SQVTM and CDR2 ANQGSEA. The chain's CDR3 is CSVEGTGFAGELFF. The CDR3 DNA reads as TGCAGCGTTGAGGGGACAGGGTTTGCCGGGGAGCTGTTTTTT.

The chain links TRBV5-1 to TRBJ2-5; maybe TRBD2 (6 bases). Per the germline V gene, CDR1 is SGHRS and CDR2 is YFSETQ. V lost 5 bases to trimming and J lost 5 bases, with 16 bases between them. This CDR3 is built from 14 residues. The CDR3 DNA reads as TGCGCCAGCAGGGAGGGTGGAACGGTGGAGACCCAGTACTTC. Its translation: CASREGGTVETQYF.

This clonotype appeared a few times. The rearrangement uses TRBV12-3 or TRBV12-4 and TRBJ2-7; D gene uncertain. The CDR3 sequence is 14 residues long. V lost 7 bases and J 2 bases, leaving 15 bases between the germline ends. The CDR3 loop reads CASTPSPRTYEQYF. The CDR3 nucleotides are TGTGCCAGCACGCCATCTCCCCGGACCTACGAGCAGTACTTC.

The rearrangement joins TRBV12-3 or TRBV12-4 to TRBJ2-1; TRBD2 matches at 11 bases. With V trimmed by 5 bases and J by 5 bases, 8 bases remained unmatched. This CDR3 has 16 amino acids. The chain's CDR3 is CASSPNSGGVHNEQFF. The CDR3 nucleotides read TGTGCCAGCAGTCCTAATAGCGGGGGGGTCCACAATGAGCAGTTCTTC.

This chain connects TRBV7-6 to TRBJ2-3, with 8 bases fitting TRBD2. V was clipped by 2 bases and J by 6 bases; unmatched bases: 10. CDR1 is SGHVS, CDR2 FNYEAQ, per germline. The CDR3 runs 16 residues. CDR3 sequence reads: CASSLYGGGSPDTQYF. CDR3 in DNA: TGTGCCAGCAGCTTATACGGCGGGGGGTCGCCCGATACGCAGTATTTT.

V gene TRBV3-1 combines with J gene TRBJ2-2, with TRBD2 identical over 7 bases. This CDR3 contains 13 residues. V dropped 4 bases and J dropped 5; count of bases not matched to a gene: 1. In germline, CDR1 is LGHDT, CDR2 YNNKEL (reference sequence). CDR3 loop: CASSRRGTGELFF. CDR3 DNA sequence: TGTGCCAGCAGCCGGCGGGGGACCGGGGAGCTGTTTTTT. Looking up the rest from reference TRBV3-1 and TRBJ2-2 gives the full variable domain: DTAVSQTPKYLVTQMGNDKSIKCEQNLGHDTMYWYKQDSKKFLKIMFSYNNKELIINETVPNRFSPKSPDKAHLNLHINSLELGDSAVYFCASSRRGTGELFFGEGSRLTVL.

CDR3 region: CASSSNSGLAGGSYNEQFF. In nucleotides, the CDR3 is TGTGCCAGCAGCTCGAATTCGGGACTAGCGGGGGGAAGCTACAATGAGCAGTTCTTC. This rearrangement joins TRBV7-8 to TRBJ2-1, with 15 bases fitting TRBD2. This CDR3 has 19 residues. The junction had 10 bases not matched to a gene; V was cut back by 4 bases and J by 3 bases. In germline, CDR1 is SGHVS, CDR2 FQNEAQ.

This clonotype has only a few counts. The genes are TRBV28 and TRBJ2-2; 10 bases are a match to TRBD1. This CDR3 is built from 14 residues. CDR1 MDHEN and CDR2 SYDVKM come from the germline V gene. Trimming removed 11 bases from V and 6 bases from J; junction bases left unmatched: 9. In DNA, the CDR3 is TGTGCCGCCCGACAGGGGGCCCTGGCCGGGGAGCTGTTTTTT. Translated, it gives CAARQGALAGELFF.

This clonotype showed up just a few times. J is TRBJ2-5 and V is TRBV7-8, with D perhaps TRBD1 (5 bases). The ends were cut back, 5 bases at V and 1 base at J, with 17 bases in the middle. Germline-derived CDR1 and CDR2 are SGHVS and FQNEAQ. The CDR3 length is 16 residues. The CDR3 region is CASSPFKGAAQETQYF. The CDR3 nucleotides are TGTGCCAGCAGCCCTTTCAAAGGGGCGGCCCAAGAGACCCAGTACTTC.

The rearrangement links TRBV28 to TRBJ2-7, with 10 bases fitting TRBD1. The trim removed 5 bases at V and 7 bases at J, leaving 8 bases unmatched. Germline loops: CDR1 MDHEN, CDR2 SYDVKM. The CDR3 covers 14 residues. CDR3 bases: TGTGCCAGCAGTCGGGGACAGGGGAGGAAGGAGCAGTACTTC. Its protein product is CASSRGQGRKEQYF.

This clonotype has just a few counts. The chain has TRBV20-1 and TRBJ2-6; D is perhaps TRBD1 (5 bases). The CDR3 covers 14 residues. Per germline, CDR1 DFQATT and CDR2 SNEGSKA (reference sequence). Trimming stripped 5 bases from V and 0 bases from J, with 8 bases between. CDR3 nucleotide sequence: TGCAGTGCTCGACAGCACTCTGGGGCCAACGTCCTGACTTTC. As protein: CSARQHSGANVLTF.

The sample holds a few counts of this clonotype. This chain uses TRBV7-2 with TRBJ2-3; TRBD2 aligns across 7 bases. The germline CDR1 and CDR2 sequences are SGHTA and FQGNSA. V lost 5 bases to trimming and J lost 4 bases; unmatched junction nucleotides: 15. The CDR3 extends over 17 amino acids. The CDR3 region is CASSPRRAQGGADTQYF. For the CDR3, the DNA is TGTGCCAGCAGCCCTCGTCGGGCGCAGGGAGGGGCAGATACGCAGTATTTT.

This clonotype was recorded at least ten times. The chain links TRBV7-8 to TRBJ2-1; 7 positions agree with TRBD2. CDR1 SGHVS and CDR2 FQNEAQ come from the germline V gene. Germline trimming cut 3 bases from V and 8 bases from J; bases unmatched to any gene: 16. There are 17 residues in the CDR3. CDR3 residues: CASSFRRLARPVDEQFF. CDR3 nucleotides: TGTGCCAGCAGCTTCCGGCGACTAGCCAGACCTGTTGATGAGCAGTTCTTC. The whole variable domain, filled in from reference TRBV7-8 and TRBJ2-1, reads GAGVSQSPRYKVAKRGQDVALRCDPISGHVSLFWYQQALGQGPEFLTYFQNEAQLDKSGLPSDRFFAERPEGSVSTLKIQRTQQEDSAVYLCASSFRRLARPVDEQFFGPGTRLTVL.

The V gene is TRBV7-2, the J gene TRBJ1-2, with TRBD1 as a possible D gene (5 bases). The CDR3 is made up of 12 amino acids. V was cut by 3 bases and J by 8 bases, with 10 bases left in between. From germline, CDR1 is SGHTA and CDR2 FQGNSA. CDR3 coding DNA: TGTGCCAGCAGCTTCAGGGACGGAGGCTACACCTTC. Its protein is CASSFRDGGYTF.

The V call is TRBV30, the J call TRBJ1-1, with D tentatively TRBD1 (6 bases). Deletions cut 1 base from V and 1 base from J, with 16 bases between. CDR3 length: 16 residues. Germline lookup yields CDR1 GTSNPN and CDR2 SVGIG (reference sequence). CDR3: CAWSAAPPGQNTEAFF. The CDR3 DNA is TGTGCCTGGAGTGCAGCCCCACCGGGACAGAACACTGAAGCTTTCTTT.

Many counts were recorded for this clonotype. The rearrangement links TRBV20-1 to TRBJ2-1, with D perhaps matching TRBD2 (5 bases). V gave up 5 bases and J gave up 9 bases, with 17 bases separating them. Looked up from germline, CDR1 is DFQATT and CDR2 is SNEGSKA (reference sequence). The CDR3 sequence is 13 residues long. CDR3 loop: CSAGGLAWGEQFF. In DNA form, the CDR3 reads TGCAGTGCTGGCGGACTTGCTTGGGGTGAGCAGTTCTTC.

The chain combines TRBV29-1 with TRBJ2-1; D remains ambiguous. Per germline, CDR1 SQVTM and CDR2 ANQGSEA. The CDR3 spans 14 residues. Trimming removed 0 bases at V and 5 bases at J, with 11 bases between. CDR3 loop: CSVEDHHGHNEQFF. DNA of the CDR3: TGCAGCGTTGAAGATCACCATGGGCACAATGAGCAGTTCTTC.

CDR3 residues: CASSQGLVNTQYF. The CDR3 DNA sequence: TGTGCCAGCAGCCAGGGTTTGGTTAATACGCAGTATTTT. This chain connects TRBV14 to TRBJ2-3; no reliable D call. The CDR3 contains 13 residues. Germline assignment: CDR1 SGHDN and CDR2 FVKESK. The V gene lost 3 bases and the J gene lost 7 bases, with 11 bases spanning the gap.

The V call is TRBV7-3, the J call TRBJ2-1; TRBD2 agrees at 8 bases. The V segment lost 5 bases and the J segment 2 bases; nucleotides outside the gene matches: 8. CDR1 and CDR2 from the germline V gene are SGHTA and FQGTGA. The CDR3 spans 16 residues. CDR3 nucleotide sequence: TGTGCCAGCAGCCCGCGGGGCGGGAGGACCTACAATGAGCAGTTCTTC. Translated: CASSPRGGRTYNEQFF.

This clonotype was seen a handful of times. The chain carries TRBV10-2 and TRBJ2-3, with a tentative D call TRBD2 (5 bases). The CDR3 is made up of 16 amino acids. V lost 0 bases and J 1 base, leaving 11 bases between the germline ends. Looked up from germline, CDR1 is WSHSY and CDR2 is SAAADI. The CDR3 bases are TGCGCCAGCAGTGAGTCTCTAACAGCGGGCACAGATACGCAGTATTTT. Its translation is CASSESLTAGTDTQYF.

CDR3: CASRTSGALTQYF. The CDR3 DNA follows: TGTGCCAGCAGAACTAGCGGAGCTTTGACCCAGTACTTC. The chain couples TRBV28 to TRBJ2-5; 8 bases align to TRBD2. The junction had 7 bases not matched to a gene; V was cut back by 6 bases and J by 7 bases. The CDR3 contains 13 residues. Germline lookup yields CDR1 MDHEN and CDR2 SYDVKM.

This clonotype was counted between two and nine times. This sequence joins TRBV7-2 and TRBJ2-7, with TRBD2 matching over 9 bases. The CDR3 is 15 residues long. Germline loops: CDR1 SGHTA, CDR2 FQGNSA. V lost 6 bases and J lost 0; bases outside the gene matches: 6. The CDR3: CASSPTSGNSYEQYF. DNA for the CDR3: TGTGCCAGCAGTCCGACTAGCGGAAACTCCTACGAGCAGTACTTC.

V and J are TRBV5-1 and TRBJ2-2; 7 nucleotides align to TRBD2. J gave up 2 bases and V 2 bases, and 12 bases lay outside the gene matches. The CDR3 has 18 residues. Germline assignment: CDR1 SGHRS and CDR2 YFSETQ. The DNA for the CDR3 is TGCGCCAGCAGCTTCACCCCTCCGACTAGCCCCAACACCGGGGAGCTGTTTTTT. It translates to CASSFTPPTSPNTGELFF.

This clonotype has a handful of counts. This chain links TRBV7-9 with TRBJ2-7; D is possibly TRBD2 (5 bases). There are 15 residues in the CDR3. The ends were cut back, 2 bases at V and 4 bases at J, with 15 bases in the middle. Germline V gene sequence: CDR1 SEHNR, CDR2 FQNEAQ (reference sequence). CDR3 sequence: CASSLIYEGDYEQYF. The CDR3 DNA reads as TGTGCCAGCAGCTTAATTTATGAGGGAGATTACGAGCAGTACTTC.

The chain employs TRBV12-3 or TRBV12-4 and TRBJ2-7; 7 positions agree with TRBD1. Germline trimming cut 7 bases from V and 0 bases from J; bases unmatched to any gene: 6. This CDR3 has 14 amino acids. CDR3 sequence reads: CASNPTGSSYEQYF. The CDR3 DNA reads as TGTGCCAGCAACCCGACAGGGAGCTCCTACGAGCAGTACTTC.

This clonotype was seen more than once but under ten times. The chain employs TRBV12-3 or TRBV12-4 and TRBJ2-2; D uncertain. Deletions cut 5 bases from V and 6 bases from J, with 13 bases between. The CDR3 is 14 amino acids. CDR3 in DNA: TGTGCCAGCAGTCTCACAGTTTCCCCCGGGGAGCTGTTTTTT. This translates into CASSLTVSPGELFF.

In this sample, this clonotype turned up a few times. The chain carries TRBV7-2 and TRBJ2-3; D is ambiguous. This CDR3 has 14 residues. Trimming took 5 bases from V and 4 from J, leaving 13 bases between them. CDR1 is SGHTA, CDR2 FQGNSA, per germline. The CDR3 reads CASSLALSSDTQYF. The CDR3 DNA sequence: TGTGCCAGCAGCCTCGCGCTCAGTTCAGATACGCAGTATTTT.